This passage covers 25 T cell receptor beta chains from one sample sequenced in a study of post-analysis software for immune sequencing data. Study results and limitations: Patients had higher frequencies than controls of roughly five TRBV segments, including TRBV5-6, TRBV5-1 and TRBV20-1.

For these TCRs, the target antigens are not known. Unique molecular identifiers tagged the TCR beta cDNA libraries. TCRdb analysed the PCR reads with MiXCR anew, one entry per CDR3 protein. This table has hundreds of thousands of distinct CDR3 sequences, 30% appearing once. Sequencing input: blood. Every receptor here comes from a girl aged 5-17 years with multiple sclerosis.

Only a few counts were recorded for this clonotype. The chain couples TRBV2 to TRBJ1-5; D is unclear. The V end lost 11 bases, the J end lost 6 bases, and 23 bases lay between the germline ends. The CDR3 extends over 15 amino acids. Germline V gives CDR1 SNHLY, CDR2 FYNNEI. CDR3 DNA sequence: TGTGCCGGAGCGGAGGAAGAACTCCCGGGTCAGCCCCAGCATTTT. Amino acid sequence: CAGAEEELPGQPQHF.

This clonotype was recorded only once. The chain couples TRBV12-3 or TRBV12-4 to TRBJ1-1; 7 bases are shared with TRBD1. CDR3 length: 17 residues. After removal of 9 bases from V and 3 bases from J, the junction contained 19 bases not matched to a gene. CDR3 residues: CASYPWATGTGYTEAFF. The CDR3 nucleotides read TGTGCCAGTTACCCTTGGGCGACAGGGACGGGGTACACTGAAGCTTTCTTT.

This clonotype was counted at least ten times. This sequence joins TRBV29-1 and TRBJ2-5, with D possibly matching TRBD1 (7 bases). CDR1 and CDR2 (germline): SQVTM, ANQGSEA. The length of the CDR3 is 13 residues. Trimming pared 4 bases from V and 3 bases from J, leaving 12 bases between. CDR3 loop: CSVAEGAKETQYF. The CDR3 DNA reads TGCAGCGTTGCGGAGGGGGCTAAAGAGACCCAGTACTTC. Full variable domain (outside the CDR3, taken from reference TRBV29-1 and TRBJ2-5): SAVISQKPSRDICQRGTSLTIQCQVDSQVTMMFWYRQQPGQSLTLIATANQGSEATYESGFVIDKFPISRPNLTFSTLTVSNMSPEDSSIYLCSVAEGAKETQYFGPGTRLLVL.

J is TRBJ2-3 and V is TRBV7-9; 10 bases line up with TRBD2. The CDR3 has 18 amino acids. Germline V CDR1 and CDR2: SEHNR, FQNEAQ (reference sequence). V lost 5 bases to trimming and J lost 4 bases; unmatched junction nucleotides: 15. The CDR3 coding sequence is TGTGCCAGCAGCCCAATTGGACTAGCGGAGCAAGGTGCAGATACGCAGTATTTT. Translation gives CASSPIGLAEQGADTQYF.

In its sample, this clonotype was seen a few times. The V gene is TRBV7-9, the J gene TRBJ2-5; D is unresolved. The CDR3 covers 11 residues. V gave up 7 bases and J gave up 2 bases, with 5 bases separating them. Germline lookup yields CDR1 SEHNR and CDR2 FQNEAQ (reference sequence). The CDR3 DNA sequence: TGTGCCAGCATCAAACAAGAGACCCAGTACTTC. Translation: CASIKQETQYF.

This chain uses TRBV5-1 with TRBJ1-2; D gene unclear. The CDR3 extends over 13 amino acids. V was clipped by 5 bases and J by 0 bases, with 8 bases between them. Germline-derived CDR1 and CDR2 are SGHRS and YFSETQ. In DNA, the CDR3 is TGCGCCAGCAGAACCGACGCTAACTATGGCTACACCTTC. Protein: CASRTDANYGYTF.

This clonotype showed up just a few times. The chain is built from TRBV2 and TRBJ2-2, with D uncertain. Germline assignment: CDR1 SNHLY and CDR2 FYNNEI. This CDR3 contains 13 residues. V lost 4 bases and J lost 6, with 9 bases in between. The CDR3 DNA follows: TGTGCCAGCAGTGCCCGATTTGCCGGGGAGCTGTTTTTT. It is translated as CASSARFAGELFF.

This chain joins TRBV20-1 and TRBJ2-2; D remains ambiguous. Trimming stripped 0 bases from V and 0 bases from J, with 8 bases between. Germline V gene data show CDR1 as DFQATT and CDR2 as SNEGSKA (reference sequence). The CDR3 has 15 residues. In DNA, the CDR3 is TGCAGTGCTAGAGATCAGGCGGCGAACACCGGGGAGCTGTTTTTT. Encoded protein: CSARDQAANTGELFF.

CDR3 DNA sequence: TGTGCCATCAGTGAAGGTCTAGCGGGAGTGGAAGATACGCAGTATTTT. Translated: CAISEGLAGVEDTQYF. The J gene is TRBJ2-3, the V gene TRBV10-3, with 10 nucleotides matching TRBD2. J was trimmed by 5 bases and V by 3 bases; bases with no gene match: 8. CDR3 size: 16 residues. Germline CDR1 and CDR2: ENHRY and SYGVKD.

This clonotype was observed a handful of times. The J gene is TRBJ2-7, the V gene TRBV6-1, with TRBD1 as a possible D gene (6 bases). CDR1 is MNHNS and CDR2 is SASEGT in the germline V gene. This CDR3 has 15 residues. Trimming took off 4 bases at V and 5 bases at J, with 18 bases between the two ends. CDR3 in amino acids: CASSGAAGAEDEQYF. The CDR3 DNA reads TGTGCCAGCAGTGGAGCGGCAGGGGCGGAGGACGAGCAGTACTTC.

The V gene is TRBV7-9, the J gene TRBJ2-7, with D perhaps matching TRBD2 (5 bases). V lost 5 bases to trimming and J lost 2 bases, with 13 bases between them. CDR1 and CDR2 (germline): SEHNR, FQNEAQ (reference sequence). The CDR3 length is 14 residues. CDR3 in amino acids: CASSPADGTYEQYF. CDR3 nucleotide sequence: TGTGCCAGCAGCCCGGCGGACGGGACCTACGAGCAGTACTTC.

This clonotype was detected many times. The CDR3, as DNA: TGCAGTGCTCAGAACTCCCGCGGGGCCAACGTCCTGACTTTC. It yields the protein CSAQNSRGANVLTF. This rearrangement joins TRBV20-1 to TRBJ2-6; D not certain. This CDR3 is 14 amino acids long. V lost 5 bases and J 4 bases, leaving 12 bases between the germline ends. Germline CDR1 and CDR2: DFQATT and SNEGSKA (reference sequence).

The V call is TRBV28, the J call TRBJ2-3; TRBD2 aligns across 7 bases. The length of the CDR3 is 13 residues. With 11 bases clipped from V and 2 bases from J, the junction kept 7 bases outside the gene matches. Germline V gene sequence: CDR1 MDHEN, CDR2 SYDVKM. The CDR3 sequence: CAGKRDYTDTQYF. The CDR3 DNA follows: TGTGCCGGCAAGCGGGATTACACAGATACGCAGTATTTT.

The chain joins TRBV6-4 to TRBJ2-5; 8 bases match TRBD2. Germline CDR1 is MRHNA and CDR2 is SNTAGT. The CDR3 runs to 15 residues. After removal of 5 bases from V and 11 bases from J, the junction contained 16 bases not matched to a gene. The CDR3 DNA follows: TGTGCCAGCAGTTCGGGAGCGGGAGACTACAATGAGCAGTACTTC. It yields the protein CASSSGAGDYNEQYF.

This clonotype was seen at least ten times. The V call is TRBV5-4, the J call TRBJ2-1; D not resolved. The ends were cut back, 4 bases at V and 6 bases at J, with 8 bases in the middle. The CDR3 length is 12 residues. In germline, CDR1 is SGHNT, CDR2 YYREEE (reference sequence). Here the CDR3 DNA reads TGTGCCAGCAGCCCGACGGTCAATGAGCAGTTCTTC. This gives the protein CASSPTVNEQFF.

This rearrangement joins TRBV6-2 or TRBV6-3 to TRBJ2-1; 7 bases agree with TRBD2. Germline loops: CDR1 MNHEY, CDR2 SVGEGT. After removal of 6 bases from V and 4 bases from J, the junction contained 9 bases not matched to a gene. This CDR3 is 15 amino acids long. The DNA for the CDR3 is TGTGCCAGCAGCCGCGGGGGAAAAGCTTACAATGAGCAGTTCTTC. Protein product: CASSRGGKAYNEQFF.

This clonotype appeared a few times. This chain connects TRBV10-3 to TRBJ2-5, with 7 positions matching TRBD1. Trimming at V came to 6 bases and at J to 2 bases, leaving 9 bases not matched to a gene. Germline assignment: CDR1 ENHRY and CDR2 SYGVKD. This CDR3 contains 15 residues. CDR3 region: CAIRPGTAIQETQYF. The CDR3 coding sequence is TGTGCCATCAGACCCGGGACAGCAATTCAAGAGACCCAGTACTTC.

A word on this clonotype: This sequence may be a read error, since a much larger clone differs from it by one base. The chain links TRBV7-2 to TRBJ2-3; TRBD1 matches at 7 bases. In germline, CDR1 is SGHTA, CDR2 FQGNSA. The length of the CDR3 is 14 residues. DNA for the CDR3: TGTGCCAGCAGCTTGCCAGGGGGAACAGATACGCGGTATTTT. Protein sequence: CASSLPGGTDTRYF.

The chain joins TRBV5-1 to TRBJ2-5; 8 positions match TRBD1. The tail of the sequence fits TRBJ2-7 better, so the J call may be wrong. This CDR3 has 15 residues. In germline, CDR1 is SGHRS, CDR2 YFSETQ. The CDR3 protein is CASSLPSGGSGEQYF. The DNA of the CDR3 is TGCGCCAGCAGCCTTCCCTCAGGGGGCTCGGGCGAGCAGTACTTC.

In this sample, this clonotype turned up a few times. The chain combines TRBV7-2 with TRBJ2-7; D might be TRBD2 (5 bases). Germline V gene lookup returns CDR1 SGHTA and CDR2 FQGNSA. The CDR3 is 14 residues long. V lost 5 bases and J 3 bases, leaving 14 bases between the germline ends. The CDR3 nucleotides are TGTGCCAGCAGCATTGGCGCGGGTCGCTACGAGCAGTACTTC. Its protein product is CASSIGAGRYEQYF.

The rearrangement links TRBV7-2 to TRBJ2-1; 12 positions match TRBD2. This CDR3 has 18 residues. Germline lookup yields CDR1 SGHTA and CDR2 FQGNSA. V lost 2 bases to trimming and J lost 2 bases; unmatched junction nucleotides: 7. The CDR3 region has the DNA TGTGCCAGCAGCTTAACATCTAGCGGGAGGGCCGCCTACAATGAGCAGTTCTTC. It yields the protein CASSLTSSGRAAYNEQFF.

The chain carries TRBV6-2 or TRBV6-3 and TRBJ2-4; a weak D match, TRBD2 (5 bases). The J call is in doubt because the DNA end fits TRBJ2-7 better. The CDR3 has 15 amino acids. Germline-derived CDR1 and CDR2 are MNHEY and SVGEGT. This chain's CDR3 is CASSRTVWEWNEQYF. CDR3 coding DNA: TGTGCCAGCAGCCGCACGGTTTGGGAGTGGAACGAGCAGTACTTC.

The chain combines TRBV6-5 with TRBJ2-1, with D possibly TRBD2 on 6 matching bases. This CDR3 region has 12 residues. Per germline, CDR1 MNHEY and CDR2 SVGAGI. V was pared by 6 bases and J by 13 bases, with 16 bases between. CDR3 in amino acids: CASSTGLLAQFF. CDR3 nucleotide sequence: TGTGCCAGCAGCACGGGACTCCTGGCCCAGTTCTTC.

This rearrangement joins TRBV3-1 to TRBJ2-5; D remains ambiguous. The V gene lost 0 bases and the J gene lost 2 bases, with 7 bases spanning the gap. Germline V gene lookup returns CDR1 LGHDT and CDR2 YNNKEL (reference sequence). The CDR3 sequence is 14 residues long. The CDR3 DNA sequence: TGTGCCAGCAGCCAAGACCACAGTCAAGAGACCCAGTACTTC. It encodes CASSQDHSQETQYF.

The chain carries TRBV29-1 and TRBJ2-1; TRBD1 matches at 10 bases. The V gene end was trimmed by 3 bases and the J gene end by 9 bases; junction bases not matched to a gene: 8. The germline V gene encodes CDR1 SQVTM and CDR2 ANQGSEA. The CDR3 is made up of 14 amino acids. The CDR3 reads CSVDGDRGRAEQFF. DNA of the CDR3: TGCAGCGTTGACGGGGACAGGGGAAGGGCTGAGCAGTTCTTC.